A selection of T cell receptor beta chains follows, all from one sample in a study of control samples from healthy donors and cancer patients. Repertoires were generated with immunoSEQ multiplex PCR, while TCRdb's copy carries only in-frame clones and drops some. The table includes approximately 49,000 clones, around nine tenths detected once. Sequencing was done on a sample of PBMCs. These receptor sequences come from a man aged 35 to 55 with colorectal cancer. Both conserved end residues are part of each CDR3. The D gene is left open where the match is weak. Part of the rows lack a size; the others show once, few, many or a class for expanded clones.

-	TRBV5-6	TRBJ2-5	-	CASSLDLKETQYF	TGTGCCAGCAGCTTGGACTTGAAAGAGACCCAGTACTTC
once	TRBV5-6	TRBJ2-7	TRBD2	CASSLLAGGPGEQYF	TGTGCCAGCAGCTTGCTAGCGGGAGGGCCGGGCGAGCAGTACTTC
-	TRBV30	TRBJ1-2	-	CAWKSGMNYGYTF	TGTGCCTGGAAGTCAGGGATGAACTATGGCTACACCTTC
-	TRBV2	TRBJ2-5	TRBD2	CASSEGGRARETQYF	TGTGCCAGCAGTGAGGGCGGGAGGGCCAGGGAGACCCAGTACTTC
-	TRBV6-5	TRBJ2-3	-	CASCVQGTDTQYF	TGTGCCAGCTGCGTACAGGGCACAGATACGCAGTATTTT
-	TRBV10-3	TRBJ2-7	TRBD2	CAIRDPAGKGYEQYF	TGTGCCATCAGAGATCCAGCGGGAAAGGGGTACGAGCAGTACTTC
-	TRBV30	TRBJ1-5	-	CAWSVLGGQPQHF	TGTGCCTGGAGTGTACTGGGTGGTCAGCCCCAGCATTTT
-	TRBV11-3	TRBJ2-2	TRBD2	CASTLERSGRRTGELFF	TGTGCCAGCACCCTAGAACGTAGCGGGAGGAGAACCGGGGAGCTGTTTTTT
-	TRBV20-1	TRBJ1-3	-	CSASAGSGNTIYF	TGCAGTGCTAGTGCTGGGTCTGGAAACACCATATATTTT
-	TRBV20-1	TRBJ2-5	TRBD2	CSARDLADQYF	TGCAGTGCTAGAGATCTAGCGGACCAGTACTTC
-	TRBV7-9	TRBJ2-2	TRBD2	CASSLVALAGAPNTGELFF	TGTGCCAGCAGCTTAGTGGCACTAGCGGGAGCCCCGAACACCGGGGAGCTGTTTTTT
-	TRBV11-2	TRBJ2-1	-	CASSLVNEQFF	TGTGCCAGCAGCTTAGTCAATGAGCAGTTCTTC
-	TRBV11-3	TRBJ2-1	-	CASSPREAERTNEQFF	TGTGCCAGCAGCCCCAGGGAGGCCGAGCGGACCAATGAGCAGTTCTTC
-	TRBV4-3	TRBJ2-7	-	CASSQDEENYEQYF	TGCGCCAGCAGCCAAGATGAGGAGAACTACGAGCAGTACTTC
-	TRBV7-9	TRBJ2-3	-	CASSSRRSDTQYF	TGTGCCAGCAGCTCACGACGGTCAGATACGCAGTATTTT
-	TRBV13	TRBJ2-7	-	CASSLGFVVGEQYF	TGTGCCAGCAGCTTAGGCTTTGTAGTCGGCGAGCAGTACTTC
-	TRBV11-3	TRBJ2-7	TRBD1	CASSLGTDYEQYF	TGTGCCAGCAGCCTCGGGACAGACTACGAGCAGTACTTC
-	TRBV7-9	TRBJ2-7	-	CASSSTDFRAPYEQYF	TGTGCCAGCAGCTCTACGGACTTTCGAGCCCCCTACGAGCAGTACTTC
-	TRBV30	TRBJ2-7	TRBD2	CAWSVPAGVGEQYF	TGTGCCTGGAGTGTACCGGCGGGAGTCGGCGAGCAGTACTTC
-	TRBV30	TRBJ2-7	TRBD1	CAWSPKTGVTYEQYF	TGTGCCTGGAGTCCAAAGACAGGGGTAACCTACGAGCAGTACTTC